The next 20 T cell receptor beta chains were all read from a single sample in a study of cytotoxic CD8 clonotypes in ibrutinib-treated CLL. The method was immunoSEQ multiplex PCR; TCRdb's version includes in-frame clones alone and lacks a portion of them. The sample includes 250,000 or so clones, around three quarters of them seen just once. Here the sequenced sample was PBMCs, taken after 24 months of ibrutinib treatment. These receptors originate from a human donor with chronic lymphocytic leukemia.

With regard to this clone: Other nucleotide sequences in the sample specify the same CDR3. The chain is built from TRBV7-9 and TRBJ1-1; no definite D call. CDR3 size: 12 residues. The germline V gene has CDR1 SEHNR and CDR2 FQNEAQ (reference sequence). Trimming removed 1 base from V and 7 bases from J, with 7 bases in between. The CDR3 nucleotides read TGTGCCAGCAGCTTAGGGCAGCTTGAAGCTTTCTTT. It translates to CASSLGQLEAFF.

This rearrangement joins TRBV5-1 to TRBJ2-1, with 7 bases aligning to TRBD1. Germline values: CDR1 SGHRS, CDR2 YFSETQ. This CDR3 has 13 residues. The J segment lost 8 bases and the V segment lost 4 bases, leaving 6 bases of the junction unmatched. The CDR3 bases are TGCGCCAGCAGCGTGACAGGGTACCATGAGCAGTTCTTC. This codes for CASSVTGYHEQFF.

The chain links TRBV27 to TRBJ2-7; D gene ambiguous. Germline CDR1 MNHEY, CDR2 SMNVEV (reference sequence). Trimming pared 8 bases from V and 5 bases from J, leaving 13 bases between. This CDR3 region has 12 residues. The CDR3 coding sequence is TGTGCCAGCTGGGTTAATGGGAACGAGCAGTACTTC. Its protein is CASWVNGNEQYF.

The J gene is TRBJ2-7, the V gene TRBV27, with D perhaps matching TRBD2 (5 bases). The V end lost 5 bases, the J end lost 7 bases, and 18 bases lay between the germline ends. This CDR3 spans 14 amino acids. The germline V gene has CDR1 MNHEY and CDR2 SMNVEV (reference sequence). CDR3 protein: CASSLGGASREQYF. In DNA, the CDR3 is TGTGCCAGCAGTCTAGGTGGTGCTAGCCGGGAGCAGTACTTC.

V usage is TRBV15 and J usage is TRBJ2-3; TRBD2 aligns across 7 bases. Germline loops: CDR1 LNHNV, CDR2 YYDKDF (reference sequence). Trimming at V came to 4 bases and at J to 2 bases, leaving 6 bases not matched to a gene. CDR3 length: 15 amino acids. The chain's CDR3 is CATSTEAGLTDTQYF. The CDR3 region has the DNA TGTGCCACCAGCACAGAAGCGGGGCTCACAGATACGCAGTATTTT.

V usage is TRBV6-4 and J usage is TRBJ1-4; D is unresolved. The V gene lost 2 bases and the J gene lost 10 bases, with 8 bases spanning the gap. The CDR3 is 12 amino acids. CDR1 MRHNA and CDR2 SNTAGT come from the germline V gene. Here the CDR3 reads CASSDDGGKLFF. CDR3 bases: TGTGCCAGCAGTGACGATGGAGGAAAACTGTTTTTT.

The CDR3, as DNA: TGCGCCAGCAGAGTGGACACCCCCTACGAGCAGTACTTC. Translated, it gives CASRVDTPYEQYF. This chain links TRBV5-1 with TRBJ2-7; D may be TRBD1 (5 bases). CDR3 length equals 13 residues. The ends were cut back, 5 bases at V and 2 bases at J, with 11 bases in the middle. Germline CDR1 reads SGHRS; CDR2 reads YFSETQ. Full variable domain (missing parts from reference TRBV5-1 and TRBJ2-7): KAGVTQTPRYLIKTRGQQVTLSCSPISGHRSVSWYQQTPGQGLQFLFEYFSETQRNKGNFPGRFSGRQFSNSRSEMNVSTLELGDSALYLCASRVDTPYEQYFGPGTRLTVT.

V is TRBV6-5 and J is TRBJ1-2; D gene unclear. This CDR3 spans 15 amino acids. V gave up 2 bases and J gave up 2 bases, with 12 bases separating them. Germline loops: CDR1 MNHEY, CDR2 SVGAGI. CDR3 DNA sequence: TGTGCCAGCAGTTACGGTCCCGAAGGGAACTATGGCTACACCTTC. Its protein is CASSYGPEGNYGYTF.

The sample holds a few counts of this clone. The rearrangement links TRBV19 to TRBJ1-2; 10 bases are shared with TRBD1. CDR3 size: 17 residues. The V gene's germline CDR1 is LNHDA and CDR2 SQIVND (reference sequence). Losses at the gene ends were 7 bases for V and 0 bases for J; bases not matched to a gene: 11. The CDR3: CASNQPGQGRTNYGYTF. The CDR3 DNA reads TGTGCCAGTAACCAACCGGGACAGGGGCGGACTAACTATGGCTACACCTTC.

The V and J genes are TRBV6-4 and TRBJ2-3; TRBD2 aligns across 12 bases. The trim removed 0 bases at V and 4 bases at J, leaving 5 bases unmatched. The CDR3 spans 17 residues. Germline lookup yields CDR1 MRHNA and CDR2 SNTAGT. The CDR3 is CASSDSKASGRADTQYF. The CDR3 DNA reads as TGTGCCAGCAGTGACTCGAAGGCTAGCGGGAGGGCAGATACGCAGTATTTT.

This clone was counted a single time. This rearrangement joins TRBV27 to TRBJ2-3; 11 bases are shared with TRBD2. Germline CDR1 reads MNHEY; CDR2 reads SMNVEV (reference sequence). This CDR3 contains 16 residues. V shed 5 bases, J shed 1 base, and the junction held 5 bases outside the gene matches. The CDR3 sequence: CASSPLAGERTDTQYF. The CDR3 nucleotides are TGTGCCAGCAGTCCACTAGCGGGAGAGCGCACAGATACGCAGTATTTT.

This clone was observed a handful of times. The rearrangement uses TRBV29-1 and TRBJ2-6, with D perhaps TRBD1 or TRBD2 (5 bases each). Germline V gives CDR1 SQVTM, CDR2 ANQGSEA. The V end lost 3 bases, the J end lost 4 bases, and 7 bases lay between the germline ends. The CDR3 is 13 residues long. The CDR3 here is CSVDGAGANVLTF. DNA for the CDR3: TGCAGCGTTGACGGGGCGGGGGCCAACGTCCTGACTTTC.

V usage is TRBV28 and J usage is TRBJ1-1, with TRBD1 identical over 7 bases. V shed 2 bases and J 7 bases; nucleotides not matched to a gene: 16. Germline CDR1 reads MDHEN; CDR2 reads SYDVKM. This CDR3 is 17 amino acids long. The CDR3 bases are TGTGCCAGCAGTTTACCCCCGCCAGGGGGGCGGTATGGTGAAGCTTTCTTT. Amino acid sequence: CASSLPPPGGRYGEAFF.

The chain couples TRBV28 to TRBJ1-1; TRBD1 aligns across 9 bases. Trimming cost V 5 bases and J 5 bases; bases outside gene matches: 9. Germline-derived CDR1 and CDR2 are MDHEN and SYDVKM. The CDR3 consists of 15 residues. The CDR3 sequence: CASSLPTGGGTEAFF. In DNA, the CDR3 is TGTGCCAGCAGTCTACCGACAGGGGGTGGTACTGAAGCTTTCTTT.

The rearrangement joins TRBV30 to TRBJ2-7, with 12 bases identical to TRBD1. From germline, CDR1 is GTSNPN and CDR2 SVGIG (reference sequence). Trimming took 2 bases from V and 6 from J; bases not matched to a gene: 11. The CDR3 has 16 amino acids. The CDR3 DNA follows: TGTGCCTGGAGTAAATGGGACAGGGGGCGCCGCGGCGAGCAGTACTTC. It encodes CAWSKWDRGRRGEQYF.

The chain is built from TRBV7-9 and TRBJ2-7; D is uncertain. Trimming took 3 bases from V and 5 from J, leaving 8 bases between them. This CDR3 is 12 amino acids long. In germline, CDR1 is SEHNR, CDR2 FQNEAQ (reference sequence). CDR3 in amino acids: CASSFGANEQYF. CDR3 DNA: TGTGCCAGCAGCTTCGGAGCGAACGAGCAGTACTTC.

The CDR3 sequence: CASSPEPAPQHF. CDR3 nucleotides: TGTGCCAGCTCACCGGAACCGGCGCCCCAGCATTTT. The chain employs TRBV18 and TRBJ1-5; D unclear. The germline V and J ends were trimmed by 3 bases and 9 bases, with 9 bases remaining between them. Germline V CDR1 and CDR2: KGHSH, LQKENI. The CDR3 runs 12 residues.

The chain carries TRBV9 and TRBJ2-3; 8 bases line up with TRBD2. Germline V lookup: CDR1 SGDLS, CDR2 YYNGEE. CDR3 length: 15 residues. V was clipped by 7 bases and J by 0 bases; unmatched bases: 7. CDR3 nucleotides: TGTGCCAGCGCGCGGGGGGCTAGGAGCACAGATACGCAGTATTTT. Its protein is CASARGARSTDTQYF.

This rearrangement joins TRBV4-1 to TRBJ1-5; D call uncertain. The CDR3 sequence is 15 residues long. Trimming removed 0 bases from V and 2 bases from J, with 8 bases in between. Germline CDR1 reads MGHRA; CDR2 reads YSYEKL. The CDR3 protein is CASSQELGRNQPQHF. The CDR3 DNA reads TGCGCCAGCAGCCAAGAGTTAGGGCGCAATCAGCCCCAGCATTTT.

The chain is built from TRBV1 and TRBJ2-7; the table calls TRBD1, which could not be checked here. TRBV1 is termed a pseudogene. CDR3 length: 15 residues. The DNA of the CDR3 is TGCACCAGCACGACAGGGTTGTATAGGGACTACGAGCAGTACTTC. This encodes CTSTTGLYRDYEQYF.